Here is one T cell receptor (beta chain) with its context. This sample is drawn from a study of blood T cell repertoires in COVID-19. About the study: Some COVID-19 samples were acute and others convalescent; all came from the United States, Italy and Spain.

Germline V gene data show CDR1 as MNHEY and CDR2 as SVGAGI. CDR3 length: 14 amino acids. J lost 3 bases, V lost 6 bases, and 7 bases had no gene match. The method was immunoSEQ multiplex PCR; TCRdb's version includes in-frame clones alone and lacks a portion of them. The sample has 150,000 to 180,000 clones, approximately 85% seen once. The source is a woman aged 55 to 70 with COVID-19, enrolled during active disease. The chain has TRBV6-5 and TRBJ1-1, with 7 bases lining up with TRBD1. The sequenced sample consisted of peripheral blood. The CDR3 sequence is CASSPGQEYTEAFF. CDR3 DNA sequence: TGTGCCAGCAGCCCCGGACAGGAGTACACTGAAGCTTTCTTT.